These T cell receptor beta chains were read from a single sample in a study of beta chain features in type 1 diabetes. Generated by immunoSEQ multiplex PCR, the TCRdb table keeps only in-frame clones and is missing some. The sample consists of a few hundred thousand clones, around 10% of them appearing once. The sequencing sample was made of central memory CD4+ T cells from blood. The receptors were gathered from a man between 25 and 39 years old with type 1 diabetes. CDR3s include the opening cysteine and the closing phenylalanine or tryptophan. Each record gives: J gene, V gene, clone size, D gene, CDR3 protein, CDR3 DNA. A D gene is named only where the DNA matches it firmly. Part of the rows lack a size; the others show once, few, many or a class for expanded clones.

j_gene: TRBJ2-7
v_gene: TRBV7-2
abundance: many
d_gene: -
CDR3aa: CASSSGGTHSYEQYF
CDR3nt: TGTGCCAGCAGCTCGGGCGGGACACACTCCTACGAGCAGTACTTC

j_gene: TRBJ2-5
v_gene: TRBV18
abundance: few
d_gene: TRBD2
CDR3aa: CASSPFLAGATFPLQETQYF
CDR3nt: TGTGCCAGCTCACCCTTCCTAGCGGGAGCTACATTCCCACTCCAAGAGACCCAGTACTTC

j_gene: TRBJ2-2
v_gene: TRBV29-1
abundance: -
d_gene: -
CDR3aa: CSAATWTGELFF
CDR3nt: TGCAGCGCCGCGACCTGGACCGGGGAGCTGTTTTTT

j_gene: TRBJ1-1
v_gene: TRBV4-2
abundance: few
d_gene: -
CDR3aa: CASSQWGPGDSAFF
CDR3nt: TGTGCCAGCAGCCAATGGGGGCCCGGAGATTCAGCTTTCTTT

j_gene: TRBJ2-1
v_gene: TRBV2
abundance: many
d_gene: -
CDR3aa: CASSELPSKQFF
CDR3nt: TGTGCCAGCAGTGAACTCCCCAGTAAGCAGTTCTTC

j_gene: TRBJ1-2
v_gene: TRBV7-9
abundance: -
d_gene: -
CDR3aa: CASGRNPYGYTF
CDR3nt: TGTGCCAGCGGCAGGAACCCCTATGGCTACACCTTC

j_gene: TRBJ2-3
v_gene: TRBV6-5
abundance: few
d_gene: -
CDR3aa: CASSSPTGSTDTQYF
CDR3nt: TGTGCCAGCAGTTCACCGACAGGAAGCACAGATACGCAGTATTTT

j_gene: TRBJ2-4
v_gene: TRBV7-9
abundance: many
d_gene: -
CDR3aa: CASSLAGVGDIQYF
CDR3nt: TGTGCCAGCAGCTTAGCAGGGGTAGGGGACATTCAGTACTTC

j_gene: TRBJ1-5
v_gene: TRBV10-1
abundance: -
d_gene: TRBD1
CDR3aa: CASRYNPGDSNQPQHF
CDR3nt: TGCGCCAGCAGGTACAACCCCGGGGACAGTAATCAGCCCCAGCATTTT

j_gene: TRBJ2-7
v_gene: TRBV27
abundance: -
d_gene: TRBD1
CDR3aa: CASRTGTGGSEQYF
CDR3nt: TGTGCCAGCAGAACCGGGACAGGGGGCAGCGAGCAGTACTTC

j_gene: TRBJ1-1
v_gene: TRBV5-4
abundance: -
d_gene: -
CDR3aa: CASRDRGQLNTEAFF
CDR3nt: TGTGCCAGCAGGGACCGCGGACAGTTGAACACTGAAGCTTTCTTT

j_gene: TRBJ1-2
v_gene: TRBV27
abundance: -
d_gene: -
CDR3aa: CASSSGAGYGYTF
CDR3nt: TGTGCCAGCAGTTCGGGGGCCGGCTATGGCTACACCTTC

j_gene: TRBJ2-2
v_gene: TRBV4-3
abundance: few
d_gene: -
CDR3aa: CASSQLRSKNWGTGELFF
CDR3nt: TGCGCCAGCAGCCAACTCCGTTCCAAGAATTGGGGAACCGGGGAGCTGTTTTTT

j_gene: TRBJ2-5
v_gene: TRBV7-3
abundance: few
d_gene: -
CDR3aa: CASSPAQDGRYQTQYF
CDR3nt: TGTGCCAGCAGTCCCGCTCAAGACGGGAGATATCAGACCCAGTACTTC

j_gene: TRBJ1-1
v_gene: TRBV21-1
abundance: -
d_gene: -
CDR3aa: CASSAQGDAFF
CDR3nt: TGTGCCAGCAGCGCACAGGGGGACGCTTTCTTT

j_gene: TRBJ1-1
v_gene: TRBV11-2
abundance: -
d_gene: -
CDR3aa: CASSADPNTEAFF
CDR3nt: TGTGCCAGCAGCGCCGACCCGAACACTGAAGCTTTCTTT

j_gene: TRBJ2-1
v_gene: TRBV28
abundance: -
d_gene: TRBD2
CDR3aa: CASSSSSGLAVYNEQFF
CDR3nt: TGTGCCAGCAGTTCATCCTCGGGACTAGCGGTATACAATGAGCAGTTCTTC

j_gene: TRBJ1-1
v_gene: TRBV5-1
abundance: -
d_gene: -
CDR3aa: CASSSGRQHTEAFF
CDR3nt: TGCGCCAGCAGCTCAGGAAGACAACACACTGAAGCTTTCTTT

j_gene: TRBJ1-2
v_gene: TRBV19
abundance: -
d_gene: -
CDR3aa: CASKENYGYTF
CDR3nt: TGTGCCAGTAAAGAAAACTATGGCTACACCTTC

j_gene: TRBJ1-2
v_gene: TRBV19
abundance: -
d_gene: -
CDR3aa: CASTSRAAEGYTF
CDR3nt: TGTGCCAGTACCTCTAGGGCGGCGGAAGGCTACACCTTC

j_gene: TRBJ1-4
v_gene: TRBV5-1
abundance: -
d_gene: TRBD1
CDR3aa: CASSQGVQGQGPEKLFF
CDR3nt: TGCGCCAGCAGCCAGGGAGTTCAGGGACAGGGACCTGAAAAACTGTTTTTT

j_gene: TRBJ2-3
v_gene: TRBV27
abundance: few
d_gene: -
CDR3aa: CASSNEGVSTDTQYF
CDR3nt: TGTGCCAGCAGCAATGAGGGGGTTTCAACAGATACGCAGTATTTT

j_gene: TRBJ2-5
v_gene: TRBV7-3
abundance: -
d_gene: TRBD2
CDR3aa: CASSLASGGNKETQYF
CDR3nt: TGTGCCAGCAGCTTAGCTAGCGGGGGAAACAAAGAGACCCAGTACTTC

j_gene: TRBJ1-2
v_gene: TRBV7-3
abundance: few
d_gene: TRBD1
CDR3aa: CASSRGQGFYGYTF
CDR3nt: TGTGCCAGCAGCAGGGGGCAAGGGTTCTATGGCTACACCTTC

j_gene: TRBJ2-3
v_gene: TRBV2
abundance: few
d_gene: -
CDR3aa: CASSARRENLDTQYF
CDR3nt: TGTGCCAGCAGTGCGAGACGGGAGAATCTAGATACGCAGTATTTT

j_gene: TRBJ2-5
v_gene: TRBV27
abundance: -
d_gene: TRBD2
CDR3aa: CASGGLAGAETQYF
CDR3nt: TGTGCCAGCGGGGGACTAGCGGGAGCAGAGACCCAGTACTTC

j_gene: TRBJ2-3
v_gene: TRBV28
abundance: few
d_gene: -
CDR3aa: CASSLGHHTQYF
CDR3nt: TGTGCCAGCAGTTTGGGTCATCATACGCAGTATTTT

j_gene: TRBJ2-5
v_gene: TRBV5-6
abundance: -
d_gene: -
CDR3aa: CASSRDGQIQYF
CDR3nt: TGTGCCAGCAGCCGGGACGGGCAAATCCAGTACTTC

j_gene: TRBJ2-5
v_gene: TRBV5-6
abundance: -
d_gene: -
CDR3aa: CASSFTGQETQYF
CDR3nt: TGTGCCAGCAGCTTCACCGGCCAAGAGACCCAGTACTTC

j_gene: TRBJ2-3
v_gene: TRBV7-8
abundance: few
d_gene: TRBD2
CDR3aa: CASSSLLGLESTDTQYF
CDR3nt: TGTGCCAGCAGCTCCCTTTTGGGACTAGAGAGCACAGATACGCAGTATTTT

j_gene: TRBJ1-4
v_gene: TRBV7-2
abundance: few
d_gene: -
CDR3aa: CASSRQPGDNEKLFF
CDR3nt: TGTGCCAGCAGCCGGCAGCCAGGGGATAATGAAAAACTGTTTTTT

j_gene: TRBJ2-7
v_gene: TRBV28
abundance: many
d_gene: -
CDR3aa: CASSPPLTGTGVF
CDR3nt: TGTGCCAGCAGTCCACCCCTGACAGGTACGGGGGTCTTC

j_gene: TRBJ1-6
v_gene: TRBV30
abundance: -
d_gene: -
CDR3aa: CAWSAPSYNSPLHF
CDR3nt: TGTGCCTGGAGTGCTCCCTCCTATAATTCACCCCTCCACTTT

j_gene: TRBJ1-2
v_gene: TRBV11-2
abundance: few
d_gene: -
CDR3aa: CASSSARGPSFYGYTF
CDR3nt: TGTGCCAGCAGCTCAGCACGGGGTCCCTCATTCTATGGCTACACCTTC

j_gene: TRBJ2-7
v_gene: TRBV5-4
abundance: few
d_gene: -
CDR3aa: CASSSRDKTYEQYF
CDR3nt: TGTGCCAGCAGCTCCCGGGACAAGACCTACGAGCAGTACTTC

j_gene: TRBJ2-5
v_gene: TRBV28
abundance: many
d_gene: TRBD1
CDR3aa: CASSNWDRQETQYF
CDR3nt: TGTGCCAGCAGTAATTGGGACAGACAAGAGACCCAGTACTTC

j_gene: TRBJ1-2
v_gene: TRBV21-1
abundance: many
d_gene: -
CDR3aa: CASSVCQGRPYGGYTF
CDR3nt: TGTGCCAGCAGCGTCTGTCAAGGACGGCCTTATGGTGGCTACACCTTC

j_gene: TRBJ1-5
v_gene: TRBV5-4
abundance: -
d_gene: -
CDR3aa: CASSLEAGQPQHF
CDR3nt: TGTGCCAGCAGCTTGGAAGCGGGTCAGCCCCAGCATTTT

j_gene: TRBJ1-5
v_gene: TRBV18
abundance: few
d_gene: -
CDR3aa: CASAPRGPNYNQPQHF
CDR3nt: TGTGCCAGCGCCCCGCGGGGGCCCAACTATAATCAGCCCCAGCATTTT

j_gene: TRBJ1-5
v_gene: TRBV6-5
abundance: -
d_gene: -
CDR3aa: CASSSPGGYSNQPQHF
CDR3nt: TGTGCCAGCAGTTCCCCCGGGGGATATAGCAATCAGCCCCAGCATTTT

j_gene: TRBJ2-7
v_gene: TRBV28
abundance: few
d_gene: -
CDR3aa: CASRPGLMYEQYF
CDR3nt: TGTGCCAGCAGGCCGGGACTGATGTACGAGCAGTACTTC

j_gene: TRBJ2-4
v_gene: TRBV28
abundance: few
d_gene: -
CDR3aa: CASSLGTSKNIQYF
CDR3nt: TGTGCCAGCAGTTTAGGCACTTCCAAAAACATTCAGTACTTC

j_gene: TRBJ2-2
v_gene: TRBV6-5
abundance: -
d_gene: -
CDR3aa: CASYRDTGELFF
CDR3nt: TGTGCCAGCTACCGGGACACCGGGGAGCTGTTTTTT

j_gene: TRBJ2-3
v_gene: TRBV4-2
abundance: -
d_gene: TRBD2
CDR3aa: CASSLAAGGSDTQYF
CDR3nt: TGTGCCAGCAGCTTGGCGGCGGGAGGTTCAGATACGCAGTATTTT

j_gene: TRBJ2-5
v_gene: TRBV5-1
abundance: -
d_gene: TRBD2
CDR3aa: CASSPRGDQETQYF
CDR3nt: TGCGCCAGCAGCCCACGGGGGGACCAAGAGACCCAGTACTTC

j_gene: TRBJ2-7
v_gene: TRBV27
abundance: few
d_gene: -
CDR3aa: CASNPNGSGEQYF
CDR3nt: TGTGCCAGCAACCCTAACGGGTCCGGGGAACAGTACTTC

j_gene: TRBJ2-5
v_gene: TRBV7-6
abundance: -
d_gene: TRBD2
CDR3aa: CASSLAETSTETQYF
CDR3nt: TGTGCCAGCAGCTTAGCTGAGACTAGCACCGAGACCCAGTACTTC

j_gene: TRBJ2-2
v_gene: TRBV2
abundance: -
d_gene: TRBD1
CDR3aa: CASTIDRARTGELFF
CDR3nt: TGTGCCAGCACCATAGACAGGGCACGCACCGGGGAGCTGTTTTTT

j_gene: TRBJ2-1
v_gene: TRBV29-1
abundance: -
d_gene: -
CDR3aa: CSVKQLYNEQFF
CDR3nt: TGCAGCGTGAAACAGCTATACAATGAGCAGTTCTTC

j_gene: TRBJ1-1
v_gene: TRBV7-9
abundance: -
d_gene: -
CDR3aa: CASSSTEGLEAFF
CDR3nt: TGTGCCAGCAGCTCCACAGAAGGACTTGAAGCTTTCTTT

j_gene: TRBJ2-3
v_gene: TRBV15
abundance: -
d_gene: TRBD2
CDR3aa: CATSRGGSGRTDTQYF
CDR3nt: TGTGCCACCAGCAGGGGCGGGAGCGGGAGGACAGATACGCAGTATTTT

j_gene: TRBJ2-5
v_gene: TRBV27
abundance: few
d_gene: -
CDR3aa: CASSPNTGFRAETQYF
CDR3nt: TGTGCCAGCAGTCCTAACACAGGGTTTCGCGCAGAGACCCAGTACTTC

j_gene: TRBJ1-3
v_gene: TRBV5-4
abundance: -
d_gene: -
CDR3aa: CASGRGGSEGNTIYF
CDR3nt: TGTGCCAGCGGGAGAGGAGGCTCGGAAGGAAACACCATATATTTT

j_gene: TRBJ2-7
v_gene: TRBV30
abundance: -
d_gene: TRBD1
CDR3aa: CACTRDRTYEQYF
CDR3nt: TGTGCCTGCACAAGGGACAGAACCTACGAGCAGTACTTC

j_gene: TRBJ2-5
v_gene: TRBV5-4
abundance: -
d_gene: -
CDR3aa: CASTSAGGETQYF
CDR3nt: TGTGCCAGCACCTCAGCCGGGGGAGAGACCCAGTACTTC

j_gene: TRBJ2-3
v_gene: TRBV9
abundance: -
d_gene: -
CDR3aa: CASSVAAGSKYF
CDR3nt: -

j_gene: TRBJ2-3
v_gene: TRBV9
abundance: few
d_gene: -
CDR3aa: CASSVESHAADTQYF
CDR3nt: TGTGCCAGCAGCGTAGAGAGCCATGCCGCAGATACGCAGTATTTT

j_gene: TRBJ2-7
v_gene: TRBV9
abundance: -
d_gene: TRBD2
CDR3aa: CASSVLSGGSYEQYF
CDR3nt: TGTGCCAGCAGCGTTCTATCGGGGGGCTCCTACGAGCAGTACTTC

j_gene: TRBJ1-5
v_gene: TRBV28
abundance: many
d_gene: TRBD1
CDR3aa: CASSLPGTGGFGQPQHF
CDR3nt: TGTGCCAGCAGTTTACCCGGGACAGGGGGTTTTGGCCAGCCCCAGCATTTT